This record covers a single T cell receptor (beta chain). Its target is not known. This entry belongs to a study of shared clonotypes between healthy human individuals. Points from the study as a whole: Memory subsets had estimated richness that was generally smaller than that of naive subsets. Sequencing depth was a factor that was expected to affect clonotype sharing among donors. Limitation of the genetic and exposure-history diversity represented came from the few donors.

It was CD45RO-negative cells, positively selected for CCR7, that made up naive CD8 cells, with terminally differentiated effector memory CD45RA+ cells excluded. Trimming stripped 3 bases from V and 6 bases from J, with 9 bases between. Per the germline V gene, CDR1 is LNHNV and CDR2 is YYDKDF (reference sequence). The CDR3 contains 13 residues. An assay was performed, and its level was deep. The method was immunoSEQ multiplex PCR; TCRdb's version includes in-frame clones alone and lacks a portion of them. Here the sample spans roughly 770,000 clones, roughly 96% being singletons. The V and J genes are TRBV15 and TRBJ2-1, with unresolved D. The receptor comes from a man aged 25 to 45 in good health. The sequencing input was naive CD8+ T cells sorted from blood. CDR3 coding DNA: TGTGCCACCAGCAGTAAGACGTCCAATGAGCAGTTCTTC. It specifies CATSSKTSNEQFF.